This T cell receptor beta chain was captured in a study of PD-1 blockade in mismatch repair-deficient tumors. Only in-frame clones appear in the TCRdb table, and some are missing; sequencing was by immunoSEQ multiplex PCR. Of 30,000 to 40,000 clones in the sample, approximately 81% were seen once. A note on this clone: Antigen specificity is unknown.

All patients were mismatch repair deficient, assessed by either PCR or immunohistochemistry. General study findings and limits: Rapid post-treatment expansion, then contraction, generally preceding radiologic response, marked tumor-resident clones.

The TCR was taken from an adult with mismatch repair-deficient cancer. The starting material was peripheral blood, obtained 76 weeks after starting pembrolizumab.

The CDR3 is CASSRTVGAGELFF. The CDR3, as DNA: TGTGCCAGCAGTAGGACAGTGGGGGCCGGGGAGCTGTTTTTT. The chain has TRBV28 and TRBJ2-2, with D perhaps TRBD1 (6 bases). Trimming left V 5 bases short and J 6 bases short, with 13 bases between. This CDR3 has 14 residues. Germline V gene sequence: CDR1 MDHEN, CDR2 SYDVKM. Filled out from reference TRBV28 and TRBJ2-2, the complete variable domain reads DVKVTQSSRYLVKRTGEKVFLECVQDMDHENMFWYRQDPGLGLRLIYFSYDVKMKEKGDIPEGYSVSREKKERFSLILESASTNQTSMYLCASSRTVGAGELFFGEGSRLTVL.